These 14 T cell receptor beta chains were sequenced from one sample in a study of blood T cell repertoires in COVID-19. Clones were read by immunoSEQ multiplex PCR, and TCRdb kept only the in-frame ones, dropping some. Altogether about 120,000 clones are present, less than 75% being singletons, with the ten largest covering 0.65% to 0.95%. The material sequenced was peripheral blood. Every receptor here comes from a human donor with acute or convalescent COVID-19. The donor label of this sample is uncertain.

The rearrangement uses TRBV28 and TRBJ1-1; D is ambiguous. V lost 5 bases and J lost 0, with 13 bases in between. The CDR3 consists of 15 residues. Germline V gene data show CDR1 as MDHEN and CDR2 as SYDVKM. CDR3: CASSPLSVMNTEAFF. DNA for the CDR3: TGTGCCAGCAGTCCTCTCAGTGTAATGAACACTGAAGCTTTCTTT.

J is TRBJ2-5 and V is TRBV9; 11 bases line up with TRBD2. The CDR3 length is 16 residues. Per the germline V gene, CDR1 is SGDLS and CDR2 is YYNGEE. Trimming removed 2 bases from V and 1 base from J; junction bases left unmatched: 4. The CDR3 sequence: CASSVSSGGIQETQYF. CDR3 DNA sequence: TGTGCCAGCAGCGTTTCTAGCGGGGGGATCCAAGAGACCCAGTACTTC.

In its sample, this clone was seen many times. V and J are TRBV7-9 and TRBJ2-7, with D possibly matching TRBD1 (6 bases). The germline V gene has CDR1 SEHNR and CDR2 FQNEAQ (reference sequence). Trimming shortened V by 5 bases and J by 12 bases, and 29 bases separated the two germline ends. The CDR3 sequence is 16 residues long. Here the CDR3 reads CASSPSTGTLTRRRYF. CDR3 nucleotide sequence: TGTGCCAGCAGCCCATCAACAGGGACCTTAACCCGACGAAGGTACTTC.

The genes are TRBV19 and TRBJ2-2; D possibly corresponds to TRBD2 (6 bases). CDR1 and CDR2 from the germline V gene are LNHDA and SQIVND (reference sequence). The length of the CDR3 is 15 residues. V lost 1 base and J 7 bases, leaving 13 bases between the germline ends. DNA for the CDR3: TGTGCCAGTAGTATAGTCGGGGGTCTCGGCGGGGAGCTGTTTTTT. It is translated as CASSIVGGLGGELFF.

V gene TRBV28 combines with J gene TRBJ2-1, with D possibly being TRBD2 (5 bases). CDR3 length: 11 residues. V lost 3 bases and J lost 10, with 7 bases in between. Germline V gene data show CDR1 as MDHEN and CDR2 as SYDVKM. The CDR3 is CASSLRREQFF. In DNA form, the CDR3 reads TGTGCCAGCAGTTTGAGGAGGGAGCAGTTCTTC.

V usage is TRBV9 and J usage is TRBJ2-2; D unclear. The ends were cut back, 5 bases at V and 1 base at J, with 12 bases in the middle. The CDR3 length is 15 residues. Germline assignment: CDR1 SGDLS and CDR2 YYNGEE. The CDR3, as DNA: TGTGCCAGCAGATACCTGTCGGGGAACACCGGGGAGCTGTTTTTT. Translating gives CASRYLSGNTGELFF.

This chain connects TRBV2 to TRBJ1-1; no clear D gene. Germline V lookup: CDR1 SNHLY, CDR2 FYNNEI. This CDR3 contains 15 residues. Trimming cost V 6 bases and J 4 bases, with 18 bases left between them. The CDR3 DNA reads TGTGCCAGCAGGGAGGAAGAAACCATTGGCACTGAAGCTTTCTTT. It codes for CASREEETIGTEAFF.

V gene TRBV4-2 combines with J gene TRBJ2-7; 7 bases map to TRBD1. The CDR3 runs to 14 residues. V trimming: 3 bases; J trimming: 0 bases; junction bases outside the gene matches: 2. Germline assignment: CDR1 LGHNA and CDR2 YNFKEQ. This CDR3 reads CASSQRTGSYEQYF. The CDR3 DNA reads TGTGCCAGCAGCCAGAGGACAGGCTCCTACGAGCAGTACTTC.

The V call is TRBV30, the J call TRBJ1-2, with D uncertain. From germline, CDR1 is GTSNPN and CDR2 SVGIG (reference sequence). V lost 0 bases, J lost 2 bases, and 7 bases lay in between. CDR3 length equals 13 residues. CDR3 loop: CAWSVSQNYGYTF. The CDR3 DNA reads as TGTGCCTGGAGTGTTAGCCAGAACTATGGCTACACCTTC.

The chain combines TRBV6-5 with TRBJ2-1; TRBD1 matches 11 bases. CDR1 is MNHEY, CDR2 SVGAGI, per germline. The V and J ends lost 6 bases and 9 bases, in that order; junction bases with no gene match: 10. The CDR3 has 15 residues. The CDR3 DNA is TGTGCCAGCAGCCACCGGGACAGGGGGAGAGGTGAGCAGTTCTTC. Its translation is CASSHRDRGRGEQFF.

The CDR3 loop is CASSSTGTGSSPLHF. CDR3 sequence (DNA): TGTGCCAGCAGCTCGACCGGGACAGGGTCTTCACCCCTCCACTTT. The chain is built from TRBV11-2 and TRBJ1-6; 9 bases match TRBD1. The CDR3 is made up of 15 amino acids. The germline V gene has CDR1 SGHAT and CDR2 FQNNGV. After removal of 4 bases from V and 9 bases from J, the junction contained 7 bases not matched to a gene.

The table lists this clone with many counts. The gene calls are TRBV25-1 and TRBJ1-2, with D perhaps TRBD1 (5 bases). Germline assignment: CDR1 MGHDK and CDR2 SYGVNS. The CDR3 length is 15 residues. V was clipped by 4 bases and J by 4 bases, with 16 bases between them. As DNA, the CDR3 is TGTGCCAGCAGTGCCCTAAAGCGGGGGATCTATGGCTACACCTTC. This encodes CASSALKRGIYGYTF.

This clone was observed many times. The chain combines TRBV5-1 with TRBJ1-1, with 7 positions matching TRBD1. V lost 4 bases and J lost 5; bases outside the gene matches: 11. CDR1 SGHRS and CDR2 YFSETQ come from the germline V gene. The CDR3 covers 15 residues. The CDR3: CASSATTGTGTEAFF. In nucleotides, the CDR3 is TGCGCCAGCAGCGCGACGACAGGGACGGGGACTGAAGCTTTCTTT.

This clone appeared many times. This rearrangement joins TRBV2 to TRBJ1-4, with D maybe TRBD1 (5 bases). The germline V gene has CDR1 SNHLY and CDR2 FYNNEI. The CDR3 extends over 16 amino acids. The ends were cut back, 2 bases at V and 3 bases at J, with 13 bases in the middle. The CDR3 bases are TGTGCCAGCAGTGAACTAGGCGGGGGAGCTAATGAAAAACTGTTTTTT. Translated, it gives CASSELGGGANEKLFF.